Following are 8 T cell receptor beta chains from one sample sequenced in a study of T-cell reconstitution after alpha-beta-depleted transplantation in children. This sample's TCRbeta library carried unique molecular identifier barcodes. MiXCR was run by TCRdb on the PCR reads, yielding one entry per CDR3 protein. The table includes about 110,000 distinct CDR3 sequences, 5.5% to 7% detected once. The sample consisted of PBMCs, mostly from graft donor cells, taken 360 days after TCRalphabeta/CD19-depleted stem cell transplant. Every receptor here comes from a male patient between 2 and 10 years old who had a stem cell transplant for acute lymphoblastic leukemia, so the T cells may come from the graft donor.

This clonotype was detected many times. The chain is built from TRBV15 and TRBJ2-7; TRBD1 aligns across 10 bases. Germline values: CDR1 LNHNV, CDR2 YYDKDF (reference sequence). The trim removed 3 bases at V and 3 bases at J, leaving 8 bases unmatched. CDR3 length: 16 residues. The CDR3, as DNA: TGTGCCACCAGCAGCCCTTGGGACAGGGGTGTCTACGAGCAGTACTTC. This codes for CATSSPWDRGVYEQYF.

A remark on this clonotype: One base away lies a much larger clone, so this may be a sequencing read error. The rearrangement joins TRBV12-5 to TRBJ2-3, with TRBD1 identical over 7 bases. The germline V gene encodes CDR1 LGHNT and CDR2 FRNRAP. The CDR3 sequence is 13 residues long. The V segment lost 9 bases and the J segment 0 bases; nucleotides outside the gene matches: 3. This CDR3 reads CASFRGSTDTQYF. The CDR3 DNA is TGTGCTAGCTTCAGGGGGAGCACAGATACGCAGTATTTT.

Many counts were recorded for this clonotype. The chain couples TRBV12-3 or TRBV12-4 to TRBJ1-2; D is perhaps TRBD1 (5 bases). V shed 5 bases and J shed 4 bases, with 8 bases lying between them. CDR3 length: 12 residues. The CDR3 here is CASSGGGYGYTF. The CDR3 DNA reads as TGTGCCAGCAGTGGGGGGGGCTATGGCTACACCTTC.

The chain couples TRBV21-1 to TRBJ1-5. TRBV21-1 is reported as a pseudogene. The CDR3 consists of 17 residues. CDR3 protein: CASVGPSPLRSNQPQHF. As DNA, the CDR3 is TGTGCCAGCGTCGGGCCTTCACCCTTAAGGAGCAATCAGCCCCAGCATTTT.

The sample holds many counts of this clonotype. This chain uses TRBV12-3 or TRBV12-4 with TRBJ2-7; 7 bases match TRBD2. V trimming: 3 bases; J trimming: 3 bases; junction bases outside the gene matches: 2. This CDR3 is 13 amino acids long. The CDR3 loop is CASSLRGYYEQYF. CDR3 in DNA: TGTGCCAGCAGTTTGCGGGGGTACTACGAGCAGTACTTC.

The sample holds many counts of this clonotype. The chain carries TRBV27 and TRBJ2-5; D perhaps matches TRBD2 (6 bases). CDR3 length: 13 residues. Between the trimmed V and J ends, which lost 5 bases and 7 bases, there was a span of 14 bases. The germline V gene has CDR1 MNHEY and CDR2 SMNVEV (reference sequence). The CDR3 region is CASSMTRYVTQYF. CDR3 nucleotides: TGTGCCAGCAGTATGACTAGATACGTGACCCAGTACTTC.

The V and J genes are TRBV7-9 and TRBJ2-7; D is perhaps TRBD2 (5 bases). CDR1 is SEHNR, CDR2 FQNEAQ, per germline (reference sequence). V was cut by 1 base and J by 7 bases, with 8 bases left in between. This CDR3 comprises 12 residues. Written as DNA, the CDR3 is TGTGCCAGCAGCTTAGACCCGGGAGAGCAGTACTTC. It codes for CASSLDPGEQYF.

The J gene is TRBJ2-1, the V gene TRBV11-1; 14 bases are a match to TRBD2. Germline trimming cut 5 bases from V and 5 bases from J; bases unmatched to any gene: 11. Germline assignment: CDR1 SGHAT and CDR2 FQDESV (reference sequence). The length of the CDR3 is 18 residues. CDR3 nucleotide sequence: TGTGCCAGCAGCGGACTAGCGGGGGGCCCTCCTTGGCACAATGAGCAGTTCTTC. Translating gives CASSGLAGGPPWHNEQFF.